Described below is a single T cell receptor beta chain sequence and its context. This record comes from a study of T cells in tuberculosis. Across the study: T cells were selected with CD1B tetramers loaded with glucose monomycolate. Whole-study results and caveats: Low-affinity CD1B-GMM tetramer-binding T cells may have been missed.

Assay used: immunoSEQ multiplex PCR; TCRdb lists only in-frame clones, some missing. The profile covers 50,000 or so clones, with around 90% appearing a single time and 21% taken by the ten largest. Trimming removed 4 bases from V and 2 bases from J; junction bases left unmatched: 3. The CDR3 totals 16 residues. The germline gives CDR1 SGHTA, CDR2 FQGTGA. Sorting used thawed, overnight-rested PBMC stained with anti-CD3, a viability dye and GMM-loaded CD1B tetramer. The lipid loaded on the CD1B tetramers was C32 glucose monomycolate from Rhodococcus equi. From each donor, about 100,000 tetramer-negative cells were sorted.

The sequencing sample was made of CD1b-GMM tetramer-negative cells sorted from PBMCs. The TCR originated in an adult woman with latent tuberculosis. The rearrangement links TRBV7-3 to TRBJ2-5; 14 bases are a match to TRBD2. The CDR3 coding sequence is TGTGCCAGCAGCTCAGGACTAGCGGGGGGACAAGAGACCCAGTACTTC. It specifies CASSSGLAGGQETQYF.